This T cell receptor beta chain is from a study of blood T cell repertoires in COVID-19. Libraries were prepared by immunoSEQ multiplex PCR; TCRdb keeps only in-frame clonotypes and omits some of them. The table lists tens of thousands of clones, 68% of them singletons. This TCR was recovered from a woman between 70 and 85 years old with acute or convalescent COVID-19. Sequencing was performed on peripheral blood.

The CDR3 coding sequence is TGTGCCAGCATGGGACAGGGGGCGTTCGAGCAGTACTTC. As protein: CASMGQGAFEQYF. V gene TRBV6-5 combines with J gene TRBJ2-7; 12 nucleotides agree with TRBD1. The CDR3 is made up of 13 amino acids. Germline lookup yields CDR1 MNHEY and CDR2 SVGAGI. J was trimmed by 6 bases and V by 7 bases; bases with no gene match: 4.